A single sample gave rise to the 32 T cell receptor beta chains below, sequenced in a study of cytomegalovirus exposure and HLA in healthy donors (dated by TCRdb to 2015 to 2018). The library was made by the immunoSEQ multiplex PCR assay. TCRdb holds this immuneACCESS table with in-frame rearrangements only. Some clones are missing; in checked studies, unresolved V genes explain under half, and the rest has no known cause. Here the sample has approximately 120,000 clones; around 94% occur a single time. The ten largest clones take up less than 1.5% of the sample. Sequencing used PBMCs. The receptors originated from a woman aged 18-30 years in good health and CMV-seronegative.

The chain employs TRBV18 and TRBJ2-3; 9 nucleotides line up with TRBD2. Germline CDR1 and CDR2: KGHSH and LQKENI. Losses at the gene ends were 6 bases for V and 6 bases for J; bases not matched to a gene: 10. CDR3 size: 15 residues. CDR3 nucleotide sequence: TGTGCCAGCTCGAGGTCTAGCGGGGTCTTGGATACGCAGTATTTT. The encoded protein is CASSRSSGVLDTQYF.

The CDR3 DNA follows: TGTGCCAGTAGTCAGGGGATGGGAAATTCACCCCTCCACTTT. It specifies CASSQGMGNSPLHF. The chain couples TRBV19 to TRBJ1-6; maybe TRBD1 (6 bases). The CDR3 has 14 residues. Trimming pared 5 bases from V and 7 bases from J, leaving 12 bases between. The germline V gene encodes CDR1 LNHDA and CDR2 SQIVND (reference sequence). Combining the CDR3 with reference TRBV19 and TRBJ1-6 gives the whole variable domain DGGITQSPKYLFRKEGQNVTLSCEQNLNHDAMYWYRQDPGQGLRLIYYSQIVNDFQKGDIAEGYSVSREKKESFPLTVTSAQKNPTAFYLCASSQGMGNSPLHFGNGTRLTVT.

This sequence joins TRBV4-1 and TRBJ2-1; D perhaps matches TRBD2 (5 bases). V was trimmed by 4 bases and J by 5 bases, leaving 12 bases between them. This CDR3 has 14 amino acids. The germline V gene encodes CDR1 MGHRA and CDR2 YSYEKL. CDR3 DNA: TGCGCCAGCAGCCCCCTCCCCGGGGACAATGAGCAGTTCTTC. Translation: CASSPLPGDNEQFF.

The chain recombines TRBV29-1 with TRBJ2-7, with D perhaps TRBD1 (6 bases). Looked up from germline, CDR1 is SQVTM and CDR2 is ANQGSEA. V was cut by 3 bases and J by 5 bases, with 11 bases left in between. The CDR3 runs 12 residues. CDR3 DNA sequence: TGCAGCGTTGACGTCAGGGGAGACGAGCAGTACTTC. This sequence encodes CSVDVRGDEQYF.

This clone was seen only a few times. The rearrangement uses TRBV20-1 and TRBJ2-3, with unresolved D. The CDR3 has 11 residues. Deletions cut 6 bases from V and 6 bases from J, with 10 bases between. CDR1 and CDR2 (germline): DFQATT, SNEGSKA (reference sequence). Written as DNA, the CDR3 is TGCAGTGCCCTAAGCCGGGATACGCAGTATTTT. This encodes CSALSRDTQYF.

This chain uses TRBV19 with TRBJ2-6; TRBD1 might be the D (6 bases). Germline assignment: CDR1 LNHDA and CDR2 SQIVND (reference sequence). The V gene lost 3 bases and the J gene lost 0 bases, with 12 bases spanning the gap. This CDR3 spans 17 amino acids. The CDR3 nucleotides read TGTGCCAGTAGTATCCAAAGACAGGCCTCTGGGGCCAACGTCCTGACTTTC. As protein: CASSIQRQASGANVLTF.

The V gene is TRBV6-6, the J gene TRBJ2-7; tentatively, D is TRBD1 (5 bases). CDR1 and CDR2 from the germline V gene are MNHNY and SVGAGI (reference sequence). The CDR3 has 12 residues. V lost 8 bases and J lost 3, with 11 bases in between. The CDR3 nucleotides read TGTGCCAGCGGGGTAGGGGACTACGAGCAGTACTTC. It yields the protein CASGVGDYEQYF.

The chain combines TRBV6-6 with TRBJ2-7; 7 bases fit TRBD1. Germline values: CDR1 MNHNY, CDR2 SVGAGI (reference sequence). This CDR3 has 14 amino acids. With V trimmed by 2 bases and J by 2 bases, 3 bases remained unmatched. CDR3 bases: TGTGCCAGCAGTTACCTCGGACAGGCCTACGAGCAGTACTTC. Translated: CASSYLGQAYEQYF.

On this clone: An end of the junction differs from the germline gene, which may be a read error. The rearrangement uses TRBV7-7 and TRBJ1-5; no definite D call. The CDR3 runs to 12 residues. CDR1 is SSHAT and CDR2 is FNYEAQ in the germline V gene (reference sequence). The CDR3 sequence: CASSCDNQPQHF. CDR3 sequence (DNA): TGTGCTAGCAGCTGCGATAATCAGCCCCAGCATTTT.

V and J are TRBV5-5 and TRBJ1-1; 8 bases align to TRBD1. Unmatched junction bases numbered 1, after V lost 3 bases and J lost 6 bases. Germline lookup yields CDR1 SGHKS and CDR2 YYEKEE (reference sequence). The CDR3 is 12 residues long. The CDR3 region is CASSWTGPEAFF. Here the CDR3 DNA reads TGTGCCAGCAGCTGGACAGGGCCTGAAGCTTTCTTT.

The chain carries TRBV11-2 and TRBJ2-7; possibly TRBD1 for D (7 bases). This CDR3 comprises 15 residues. V was pared by 5 bases and J by 7 bases, with 21 bases between. Germline lookup yields CDR1 SGHAT and CDR2 FQNNGV. In nucleotides, the CDR3 is TGTGCCAGCAGCCCGGGGAGGACAGGCTCGGAGGAGCAGTACTTC. Amino acid sequence: CASSPGRTGSEEQYF.

The J gene is TRBJ2-7, the V gene TRBV5-5; 9 nucleotides align to TRBD2. The germline gives CDR1 SGHKS, CDR2 YYEKEE (reference sequence). This CDR3 has 15 amino acids. The trim removed 3 bases at V and 2 bases at J, leaving 6 bases unmatched. CDR3 in amino acids: CASSSSGTSTYEQYF. Written as DNA, the CDR3 is TGTGCCAGCAGCTCCTCCGGGACTAGCACCTACGAGCAGTACTTC.

The genes are TRBV6-5 and TRBJ2-2; D is unresolved. The germline V gene encodes CDR1 MNHEY and CDR2 SVGAGI. The CDR3 is made up of 14 amino acids. Trimming took 2 bases from V and 9 from J, leaving 13 bases between them. CDR3 protein: CASSYPSQFRELFF. Here the CDR3 DNA reads TGTGCCAGCAGTTACCCGTCCCAGTTCCGGGAGCTGTTTTTT.

This sequence joins TRBV5-4 and TRBJ1-2; D unclear. V dropped 1 base and J dropped 6 bases, with 13 bases sitting between them. This CDR3 spans 14 amino acids. Germline lookup yields CDR1 SGHNT and CDR2 YYREEE (reference sequence). The CDR3 DNA is TGTGCCAGCAGCTTGTTTGAGGTCACGAATGGCTACACCTTC. This translates into CASSLFEVTNGYTF. Based on the CDR3 plus reference TRBV5-4 and TRBJ1-2, the full variable domain is ETGVTQSPTHLIKTRGQQVTLRCSSQSGHNTVSWYQQALGQGPQFIFQYYREEENGRGNFPPRFSGLQFPNYSSELNVNALELDDSALYLCASSLFEVTNGYTFGSGTRLTVV.

The rearrangement links TRBV19 to TRBJ2-7; the match to TRBD2 covers 9 bases. The CDR3 has 15 residues. Germline CDR1 is LNHDA and CDR2 is SQIVND (reference sequence). V lost 3 bases and J lost 5; bases outside the gene matches: 8. CDR3: CASSIGAGGSNEQYF. CDR3 nucleotide sequence: TGTGCCAGTAGTATTGGAGCGGGAGGTTCCAACGAGCAGTACTTC.

This rearrangement joins TRBV5-4 to TRBJ1-4; D gene ambiguous. CDR1 and CDR2 (germline): SGHNT, YYREEE (reference sequence). The CDR3 is made up of 13 amino acids. The V gene lost 4 bases and the J gene lost 7 bases, with 11 bases spanning the gap. CDR3 bases: TGTGCCAGCAGCGCTGGACGGGGTGAAAAACTGTTTTTT. Translated: CASSAGRGEKLFF.

The chain carries TRBV7-9 and TRBJ2-5; D may be TRBD1 (5 bases). The CDR3 totals 14 residues. Germline V gene lookup returns CDR1 SEHNR and CDR2 FQNEAQ (reference sequence). Trimming left V 2 bases short and J 2 bases short, with 9 bases between. CDR3 in amino acids: CASSLRSGQETQYF. In DNA form, the CDR3 reads TGTGCCAGCAGCTTAAGGTCAGGGCAAGAGACCCAGTACTTC.

Here the CDR3 DNA reads TGTGCCAGCAGTAGAGGACAGAATGAAAAACTGTTTTTT. It specifies CASSRGQNEKLFF. This rearrangement joins TRBV6-5 to TRBJ1-4; weak D call: TRBD1 (6 bases). The length of the CDR3 is 13 residues. Germline V gives CDR1 MNHEY, CDR2 SVGAGI. Trimming left V 5 bases short and J 5 bases short, with 9 bases between.

The rearrangement uses TRBV29-1 and TRBJ1-2; possible D gene TRBD1, 6 bases. V was clipped by 7 bases and J by 0 bases, with 15 bases between them. From germline, CDR1 is SQVTM and CDR2 ANQGSEA. CDR3 length: 14 residues. CDR3 loop: CSATVQGANYGYTF. CDR3 sequence (DNA): TGCAGCGCCACGGTACAGGGAGCTAACTATGGCTACACCTTC.

The J gene is TRBJ2-3, the V gene TRBV29-1; D unclear. V was cut by 1 base and J by 4 bases, with 6 bases left in between. The CDR3 is 12 amino acids. Germline CDR1 reads SQVTM; CDR2 reads ANQGSEA. The CDR3 DNA sequence: TGCAGCGTTGAAGTGGCGGCAGATACGCAGTATTTT. This sequence encodes CSVEVAADTQYF.

J is TRBJ1-2 and V is TRBV11-2; 7 bases map to TRBD1. V gave up 6 bases and J gave up 2 bases; unmatched junction bases: 6. Germline CDR1 reads SGHAT; CDR2 reads FQNNGV. The length of the CDR3 is 14 residues. As DNA, the CDR3 is TGTGCCAGCAGTCGAGGGACAGCAAACTATGGCTACACCTTC. Translated: CASSRGTANYGYTF.

The DNA for the CDR3 is TGTGCCAGCAGCTCAGTGCAGCGGGGTTACAATGAGCAGTTCTTC. Residues: CASSSVQRGYNEQFF. The chain has TRBV6-5 and TRBJ2-1; 7 nucleotides align to TRBD2. From germline, CDR1 is MNHEY and CDR2 SVGAGI. Germline trimming cut 6 bases from V and 4 bases from J; bases unmatched to any gene: 9. This CDR3 spans 15 amino acids.

The J gene is TRBJ2-7, the V gene TRBV29-1; TRBD2 aligns across 7 bases. The germline V gene encodes CDR1 SQVTM and CDR2 ANQGSEA. The CDR3 has 14 residues. V lost 6 bases, J lost 2 bases, and 10 bases stayed unmatched. This CDR3 reads CSVVRLASTYEQYF. DNA of the CDR3: TGCAGCGTCGTAAGACTAGCCTCCACCTACGAGCAGTACTTC.

V usage is TRBV5-5 and J usage is TRBJ2-4; D might be TRBD1 (6 bases). Germline assignment: CDR1 SGHKS and CDR2 YYEKEE (reference sequence). The CDR3 covers 14 residues. The V end was cut by 0 bases, the J end by 8 bases, with 12 bases between. The CDR3 loop reads CASSLAIGGDIQYF. CDR3 bases: TGTGCCAGCAGCTTGGCTATAGGGGGTGACATTCAGTACTTC.

A remark on this clone: Different DNA sequences within this sample yield the same CDR3. The chain links TRBV27 to TRBJ1-2; D call uncertain. The V end was cut by 2 bases, the J end by 2 bases, with 9 bases between. The CDR3 is 14 residues long. Germline CDR1 is MNHEY and CDR2 is SMNVEV (reference sequence). CDR3 DNA sequence: TGTGCCAGCAGTTTAAGAGGGTCGAACTATGGCTACACCTTC. Its translation: CASSLRGSNYGYTF.

The rearrangement joins TRBV6-1 to TRBJ2-2, with 11 bases lining up with TRBD2. The V and J ends lost 6 bases and 3 bases, in that order; junction bases with no gene match: 0. The CDR3 extends over 14 amino acids. The germline gives CDR1 MNHNS, CDR2 SASEGT. This CDR3 reads CASRLAGDTGELFF. The CDR3, as DNA: TGTGCCAGCAGACTAGCGGGAGACACCGGGGAGCTGTTTTTT.

V gene TRBV7-3 combines with J gene TRBJ2-3; possibly TRBD2 for D (7 bases). CDR3 length: 14 residues. Germline V lookup: CDR1 SGHTA, CDR2 FQGTGA. The V end lost 4 bases, the J end lost 4 bases, and 12 bases lay between the germline ends. The CDR3 DNA reads TGTGCCAGCAGCTCCGGCGGGGGCTCAGATACGCAGTATTTT. Protein: CASSSGGGSDTQYF.

The rearrangement links TRBV28 to TRBJ1-1; no reliable D call. The V gene lost 1 base and the J gene lost 4 bases, with 7 bases spanning the gap. CDR1 MDHEN and CDR2 SYDVKM come from the germline V gene. This CDR3 has 13 amino acids. The CDR3 nucleotides read TGTGCCAGCAGTTTATCTGGGCCCACTGAAGCTTTCTTT. It translates to CASSLSGPTEAFF. The variable domain in full, with the rest retrieved from reference TRBV28 and TRBJ1-1, is DVKVTQSSRYLVKRTGEKVFLECVQDMDHENMFWYRQDPGLGLRLIYFSYDVKMKEKGDIPEGYSVSREKKERFSLILESASTNQTSMYLCASSLSGPTEAFFGQGTRLTVV.

V is TRBV5-1 and J is TRBJ2-3, with 12 bases fitting TRBD2. Germline CDR1 and CDR2: SGHRS and YFSETQ. The CDR3 length is 14 residues. Trimming removed 3 bases from V and 5 bases from J; junction bases left unmatched: 1. The CDR3 protein is CASSWGLAGDTQYF. CDR3 bases: TGCGCCAGCAGCTGGGGACTAGCGGGAGATACGCAGTATTTT.

The genes are TRBV7-3 and TRBJ1-4, with D perhaps matching TRBD1 (5 bases). Germline V gives CDR1 SGHTA, CDR2 FQGTGA. This CDR3 spans 15 amino acids. V was trimmed by 5 bases and J by 8 bases, leaving 18 bases between them. As DNA, the CDR3 is TGTGCCAGCAGCCTTACTCGACAGCGAGACGAAAAACTGTTTTTT. Its protein product is CASSLTRQRDEKLFF.

This chain connects TRBV11-2 to TRBJ1-5, with a possible D match to TRBD1 (5 bases). Germline V lookup: CDR1 SGHAT, CDR2 FQNNGV. The CDR3 has 13 residues. Trimming shortened V by 3 bases and J by 6 bases, and 9 bases separated the two germline ends. The DNA for the CDR3 is TGTGCCAGCAGCTTGGGGCTAGGTCAGCCCCAGCATTTT. It is translated as CASSLGLGQPQHF.

CDR3 amino acids: CASSQQSGPGHRVEQYF. In DNA form, the CDR3 reads TGCGCCAGCAGCCAACAATCGGGTCCGGGACACAGGGTCGAGCAGTACTTC. The rearrangement uses TRBV4-1 and TRBJ2-7; TRBD1 might be the D (6 bases). The germline V and J ends were trimmed by 2 bases and 6 bases, with 23 bases remaining between them. The CDR3 contains 17 residues. Germline V CDR1 and CDR2: MGHRA, YSYEKL.